These 24 T cell receptor beta chains came from one sample sequenced in a study of blood T cells in healthy people across ages. Combining a sample-barcoded 5' primer with a J-beta primer mix, a second PCR ran for about 7 to 11 cycles. One entry per CDR3 protein, called by TCRdb with MiXCR from the 5' RACE reads. Among over 700,000 distinct CDR3 sequences, about 53% were seen once, and the ten largest hold roughly 40%. Sequenced sample: blood. The source of these receptors is a man older than 75 in good health.

Worth noting for this clonotype: A much larger clone differs from this one at a single base, so this may be a read error. The V call is TRBV20-1, the J call TRBJ2-3, with 9 bases matching TRBD1. Per germline, CDR1 DFQATT and CDR2 SNEGSKA (reference sequence). The CDR3 consists of 15 residues. Written as DNA, the CDR3 is TGCGGTGCTAGGGCCGGGACAGGGTTCACAGATACGCAGTATTTT. This encodes CGARAGTGFTDTQYF.

The rearrangement links TRBV15 to TRBJ2-7; D possibly matches TRBD1 or TRBD2 (5 bases each). CDR3 size: 14 residues. Per the germline V gene, CDR1 is LNHNV and CDR2 is YYDKDF (reference sequence). Trimming left V 5 bases short and J 2 bases short, with 13 bases between. CDR3 DNA: TGTGCCACCAGCCCCCGGGACGGTCCCTACGAGCAGTACTTC. It is translated as CATSPRDGPYEQYF.

This clonotype was counted between two and nine times. The rearrangement joins TRBV24-1 to TRBJ2-1; 11 nucleotides agree with TRBD2. With 9 bases clipped from V and 5 bases from J, the junction kept 2 bases outside the gene matches. Germline loops: CDR1 KGHDR, CDR2 SFDVKD. The CDR3 has 13 amino acids. CDR3 region: CATSTSGNNEQFF. Here the CDR3 DNA reads TGTGCCACCTCGACTAGCGGGAACAATGAGCAGTTCTTC.

V is TRBV5-5 and J is TRBJ2-2, with a tentative D call TRBD2 (5 bases). The germline V gene encodes CDR1 SGHKS and CDR2 YYEKEE (reference sequence). V lost 4 bases and J 1 base, leaving 14 bases between the germline ends. The CDR3 covers 16 residues. The CDR3 region is CASSAGGAVNTGELFF. Here the CDR3 DNA reads TGTGCCAGCAGCGCCGGAGGAGCGGTGAACACCGGGGAGCTGTTTTTT. The full variable domain, rest sourced from reference TRBV5-5 and TRBJ2-2, is DAGVTQSPTHLIKTRGQQVTLRCSPISGHKSVSWYQQVLGQGPQFIFQYYEKEERGRGNFPDRFSARQFPNYSSELNVNALLLGDSALYLCASSAGGAVNTGELFFGEGSRLTVL.

The chain couples TRBV6-4 to TRBJ1-5; maybe TRBD1 (5 bases). The CDR3 extends over 14 amino acids. In germline, CDR1 is MRHNA, CDR2 SNTAGT. V shed 3 bases and J shed 9 bases, with 15 bases lying between them. The chain's CDR3 is CASSEAGGGSPQHF. The CDR3 DNA sequence: TGTGCCAGCAGTGAAGCGGGGGGGGGATCGCCCCAGCATTTT.

The J gene is TRBJ2-2, the V gene TRBV7-3, with unresolved D. CDR3 length: 15 residues. Germline V CDR1 and CDR2: SGHTA, FQGTGA. The V and J ends lost 4 bases and 6 bases respectively, with 15 bases between them. CDR3: CASSSVRSTAGELFF. Written as DNA, the CDR3 is TGTGCCAGCAGCTCTGTTCGGTCTACCGCCGGGGAGCTGTTTTTT.

This clonotype was found a few times. An end of the junction differs from the germline gene, which may be a read error. The chain combines TRBV18 with TRBJ2-7, with D perhaps given as TRBD1 or TRBD2 (6 bases each). Germline lookup yields CDR1 KGHSH and CDR2 LQKENI. The CDR3 is 14 amino acids. CDR3 DNA sequence: TGTGCCAGCTCACCTATGGAACAGGGAGGCGAGCAGTACTTT. Protein product: CASSPMEQGGEQYF.

This clonotype was counted a few times. This chain joins TRBV4-1 and TRBJ1-6; D not resolved. The CDR3 runs 14 residues. V lost 1 base and J 11 bases, leaving 12 bases between the germline ends. Germline V lookup: CDR1 MGHRA, CDR2 YSYEKL. Here the CDR3 reads CASSQVRNRTPLHF. CDR3 nucleotide sequence: TGCGCCAGCAGCCAAGTGCGGAACCGCACACCCCTCCACTTT.

This clonotype was seen a few times. The chain has TRBV12-3 or TRBV12-4 and TRBJ2-3, with TRBD2 identical over 10 bases. This CDR3 has 15 amino acids. V dropped 6 bases and J dropped 3; count of bases not matched to a gene: 6. CDR3 nucleotides: TGTGCCAGCAGGCTAGCGGGAGTACGGACAGATACGCAGTATTTT. The encoded protein is CASRLAGVRTDTQYF.

This clonotype was detected once. V usage is TRBV5-1 and J usage is TRBJ1-5; possibly TRBD1 for D (6 bases). The germline V gene encodes CDR1 SGHRS and CDR2 YFSETQ. V was cut by 0 bases and J by 6 bases, with 10 bases left in between. The CDR3 spans 14 residues. The CDR3 nucleotides read TGCGCCAGCAGCTTGGAAACAGGGATTCAGCCCCAGCATTTT. Protein: CASSLETGIQPQHF.

This clonotype was seen a few times. The chain combines TRBV20-1 with TRBJ2-3, with D perhaps TRBD1 (5 bases). The CDR3 spans 14 residues. Per germline, CDR1 DFQATT and CDR2 SNEGSKA (reference sequence). Trimming stripped 3 bases from V and 14 bases from J, with 24 bases between. CDR3 residues: CSARPGSGNRYAYF. CDR3 coding DNA: TGCAGTGCTAGGCCCGGGTCAGGGAACAGATACGCGTATTTT.

This clonotype came up once. This chain links TRBV29-1 with TRBJ2-1; 8 nucleotides line up with TRBD2. CDR1 and CDR2 from the germline V gene are SQVTM and ANQGSEA. The CDR3 covers 16 residues. The CDR3: CIGSGSPRGGYNEQFF. The DNA of the CDR3 is TGCATTGGTAGCGGGTCCCCCCGGGGGGGTTACAATGAGCAGTTCTTC.

The V and J genes are TRBV20-1 and TRBJ2-5, with D perhaps matching TRBD1 or TRBD2 (6 bases each). The V end lost 0 bases, the J end lost 5 bases, and 13 bases lay between the germline ends. The length of the CDR3 is 14 residues. Germline V gene sequence: CDR1 DFQATT, CDR2 SNEGSKA (reference sequence). The CDR3, as DNA: TGCAGTGCTAGAGATCACCAGGGGAGGGAGACCCAGTACTTC. It specifies CSARDHQGRETQYF.

This clonotype came up once. V and J are TRBV20-1 and TRBJ1-5; no clear D gene. With 0 bases removed from V and 3 bases from J, the gap between germline ends came to 18 bases. The CDR3 covers 17 residues. Germline V gives CDR1 DFQATT, CDR2 SNEGSKA (reference sequence). The CDR3 DNA follows: TGCAGTGCTAGAGATGAGCGTCAAGGGATCTTCAATCAGCCCCAGCATTTT. Protein: CSARDERQGIFNQPQHF.

The chain combines TRBV18 with TRBJ2-2; 9 bases fit TRBD2. The CDR3 is 16 amino acids. Trimming removed 1 base from V and 3 bases from J; junction bases left unmatched: 3. Germline V gives CDR1 KGHSH, CDR2 LQKENI. CDR3 protein: CASSPLLAGYTGELFF. The DNA for the CDR3 is TGTGCCAGCTCACCACTCCTAGCGGGGTACACCGGGGAGCTGTTTTTT. Full variable domain (missing parts from reference TRBV18 and TRBJ2-2): NAGVMQNPRHLVRRRGQEARLRCSPMKGHSHVYWYRQLPEEGLKFMVYLQKENIIDESGMPKERFSAEFPKEGPSILRIQQVVRGDSAAYFCASSPLLAGYTGELFFGEGSRLTVL.

The chain uses TRBV7-2 and TRBJ2-7; 7 bases map to TRBD1. From germline, CDR1 is SGHTA and CDR2 FQGNSA. V was pared by 5 bases and J by 0 bases, with 10 bases of the junction left unmatched. The CDR3 totals 16 residues. The CDR3 protein is CASSPRGRASSYEQYF. CDR3 nucleotide sequence: TGTGCCAGCAGCCCAAGGGGGCGGGCCAGCTCCTACGAGCAGTACTTC.

The V and J genes are TRBV11-2 and TRBJ2-6, with 8 bases identical to TRBD1. In germline, CDR1 is SGHAT, CDR2 FQNNGV. The CDR3 has 19 amino acids. The trim removed 4 bases at V and 1 base at J, leaving 12 bases unmatched. Here the CDR3 DNA reads TGTGCCAGCAGCTCTCTCTCACAGGGGGTTGTATCTGGGGCCAACGTCCTGACTTTC. Its protein product is CASSSLSQGVVSGANVLTF.

The chain carries TRBV20-1 and TRBJ2-5, with 10 bases aligning to TRBD2. CDR1 and CDR2 from the germline V gene are DFQATT and SNEGSKA (reference sequence). CDR3 length equals 14 residues. The J segment lost 5 bases and the V segment lost 6 bases, leaving 9 bases of the junction unmatched. The CDR3 is CSAPKREGRETQYF. DNA of the CDR3: TGCAGTGCCCCCAAGCGGGAGGGCCGGGAGACCCAGTACTTC.

The V call is TRBV4-2, the J call TRBJ2-5, with 13 positions matching TRBD2. Germline loops: CDR1 LGHNA, CDR2 YNFKEQ. The CDR3 has 17 amino acids. With V trimmed by 4 bases and J by 5 bases, 10 bases remained unmatched. The CDR3 DNA sequence: TGTGCCAGCAGCCCCGAGGGACTAGCGGGACTGGGCGAGACCCAGTACTTC. Its translation is CASSPEGLAGLGETQYF.

This clonotype was seen more than once but under ten times. The V gene is TRBV3-1, the J gene TRBJ2-5, with D possibly being TRBD2 (6 bases). V lost 8 bases and J 0 bases, leaving 13 bases between the germline ends. This CDR3 contains 14 residues. The germline V gene has CDR1 LGHDT and CDR2 YNNKEL (reference sequence). CDR3 sequence (DNA): TGTGCCAGCGCTCTTCGCGGGAACCAAGAGACCCAGTACTTC. This codes for CASALRGNQETQYF.

The chain has TRBV24-1 and TRBJ1-1; no clear D gene. The CDR3 is made up of 13 amino acids. CDR1 and CDR2 from the germline V gene are KGHDR and SFDVKD. V was cut by 4 bases and J by 5 bases, with 10 bases left in between. The CDR3 here is CATSDSERTEAFF. The CDR3 region has the DNA TGTGCCACCAGTGACTCGGAACGGACTGAAGCTTTCTTT.

As to this clonotype: One junction end disagrees with the germline gene, perhaps due to a read error. The rearrangement joins TRBV25-1 to TRBJ2-7; no definite D call. Germline V gives CDR1 MGHDK, CDR2 SYGVNS. This CDR3 spans 14 amino acids. The CDR3 spells CASSESARYGERYF. CDR3 nucleotides: TGTGCCAGCAGTGAAAGCGCGCGGTACGGCGAGCGGTACTTC.

The V and J genes are TRBV10-3 and TRBJ2-1, with 7 positions matching TRBD2. Germline assignment: CDR1 ENHRY and CDR2 SYGVKD. With 9 bases clipped from V and 8 bases from J, the junction kept 13 bases outside the gene matches. The CDR3 loop spans 14 amino acids. CDR3 loop: CAISWSGVQDEQFF. In DNA, the CDR3 is TGTGCCATTTCTTGGAGCGGGGTTCAAGATGAGCAGTTCTTC.

The rearrangement uses TRBV2 and TRBJ1-2; the match to TRBD1 covers 9 bases. Germline V CDR1 and CDR2: SNHLY, FYNNEI. The CDR3 is 15 residues long. V gave up 7 bases and J gave up 5 bases; unmatched junction bases: 11. CDR3 bases: TGTGCCAGCAAGGATGCCGGGACAGGGAGGTATGGCTACACCTTC. The encoded protein is CASKDAGTGRYGYTF.